This T cell receptor (beta chain) was observed in a study of blood T cell repertoires in COVID-19. The wider study: In each case, the material was cDNA or gDNA derived from T cells, B-cell-depleted T cells, or PBMCs.

V trimming: 8 bases; J trimming: 1 base; junction bases outside the gene matches: 9. CDR3 length equals 15 residues. The germline V gene has CDR1 MNHEY and CDR2 SMNVEV (reference sequence). The assay was immunoSEQ multiplex PCR, and TCRdb's table has in-frame clones only and misses some. The sample lists roughly 160,000 clones; approximately 84% were seen once. This TCR derives from a woman aged 80 or over with COVID-19, enrolled during active disease. Material for sequencing was peripheral blood. V usage is TRBV27 and J usage is TRBJ2-3; 7 bases are shared with TRBD2. The CDR3 sequence is CASHGRASGTDTQYF. The CDR3 coding sequence is TGTGCCAGCCATGGGAGGGCTTCGGGCACAGATACGCAGTATTTT.